These 11 T cell receptor beta chains originate from one sample sequenced in a study of HIV-infected patients and healthy controls. TCRdb re-analysed the 5' RACE reads in MiXCR, keeping a single row per CDR3 protein. Altogether around 62,000 distinct CDR3 sequences are present, roughly 19% being singletons, with the ten largest covering 1.4%. Material: CD4+ T cells from blood. The origin of the receptors is a human donor in good health.

The chain carries TRBV3-1 and TRBJ1-1; D not certain. Germline CDR1 LGHDT, CDR2 YNNKEL (reference sequence). Trimming took 2 bases from V and 4 from J, leaving 8 bases between them. The CDR3 has 13 residues. The CDR3 protein is CASSQPWGTEAFF. For the CDR3, the DNA is TGTGCCAGCAGCCAACCGTGGGGCACTGAAGCTTTCTTT.

This clonotype was detected a few times. The rearrangement links TRBV2 to TRBJ1-1; possible D gene TRBD1, 5 bases. CDR1 is SNHLY, CDR2 FYNNEI, per germline. The ends were cut back, 10 bases at V and 0 bases at J, with 15 bases in the middle. The CDR3 covers 14 residues. The CDR3 DNA is TGTGCCACAGAGGGAAACAGGATGAACACTGAAGCTTTCTTT. This translates into CATEGNRMNTEAFF.

This clonotype was recorded a few times. The chain is built from TRBV12-3 or TRBV12-4 and TRBJ2-5; TRBD2 aligns across 11 bases. Trimming cost V 6 bases and J 1 base; bases outside gene matches: 16. The length of the CDR3 is 19 residues. The CDR3 spells CASSPLHGLAGRGQETQYF. The CDR3 DNA reads as TGTGCCAGCAGCCCTCTCCACGGACTAGCGGGCCGAGGCCAAGAGACCCAGTACTTC.

The chain has TRBV3-1 and TRBJ2-3; D perhaps matches TRBD2 (6 bases). This CDR3 region has 17 residues. Germline assignment: CDR1 LGHDT and CDR2 YNNKEL (reference sequence). Trimming removed 4 bases from V and 8 bases from J, with 25 bases in between. CDR3: CASSPTTQAGFFSTQYF. Written as DNA, the CDR3 is TGTGCCAGCAGCCCCACAACACAGGCGGGGTTCTTCAGTACGCAGTATTTT.

V usage is TRBV5-1 and J usage is TRBJ2-6; no clear D. In germline, CDR1 is SGHRS, CDR2 YFSETQ. Trimming pared 6 bases from V and 1 base from J, leaving 8 bases between. The CDR3 is made up of 14 amino acids. In DNA, the CDR3 is TGCGCCAGCACCCCCGATTCTGGGGCCAACGTCCTGACTTTC. It yields the protein CASTPDSGANVLTF. The full variable domain, in which reference TRBV5-1 and TRBJ2-6 provide the parts outside the CDR3, is KAGVTQTPRYLIKTRGQQVTLSCSPISGHRSVSWYQQTPGQGLQFLFEYFSETQRNKGNFPGRFSGRQFSNSRSEMNVSTLELGDSALYLCASTPDSGANVLTFGAGSRLTVL.

The chain uses TRBV12-3 or TRBV12-4 and TRBJ1-3; D may be TRBD1 (6 bases). This CDR3 comprises 15 residues. The V end lost 8 bases, the J end lost 0 bases, and 14 bases lay between the germline ends. The DNA of the CDR3 is TGTGCCAGCGCGAAGGGGGGGAGCTCTGGAAACACCATATATTTT. It specifies CASAKGGSSGNTIYF.

The chain employs TRBV7-9 and TRBJ1-4; D unclear. This CDR3 contains 13 residues. In germline, CDR1 is SEHNR, CDR2 FQNEAQ (reference sequence). V lost 4 bases to trimming and J lost 14 bases, with 17 bases between them. The CDR3 region has the DNA TGTGCCAGCAGCTCGGTCGCTGCGGGCGTCCTGTTTTTT. Amino acid sequence: CASSSVAAGVLFF.

This clonotype occurred many times. The gene calls are TRBV12-3 or TRBV12-4 and TRBJ1-5, with D possibly matching TRBD1 (6 bases). This CDR3 has 15 residues. V was shortened by 0 bases and J by 1 base, with 7 bases between the two germline ends. The chain's CDR3 is CASSLAGASNQPQHF. The CDR3 nucleotides read TGTGCCAGCAGTTTAGCGGGGGCCAGCAATCAGCCCCAGCATTTT.

This clonotype was counted a few times. The rearrangement uses TRBV7-8 and TRBJ1-4; TRBD1 matches 9 bases. Looked up from germline, CDR1 is SGHVS and CDR2 is FQNEAQ. Trimming cost V 1 base and J 7 bases; bases outside gene matches: 4. CDR3 length: 15 residues. CDR3 amino acids: CASSLVLTGGEKLFF. The CDR3, as DNA: TGTGCCAGCAGCTTAGTATTGACAGGGGGTGAAAAACTGTTTTTT.

The chain joins TRBV5-1 to TRBJ1-1; the D gene is possibly TRBD1 (5 bases). The germline V gene has CDR1 SGHRS and CDR2 YFSETQ. V gave up 7 bases and J gave up 0 bases, with 10 bases separating them. The CDR3 is made up of 13 amino acids. The CDR3 bases are TGCGCCAGCCGACTGGGGCTGAACACTGAAGCTTTCTTT. Translation gives CASRLGLNTEAFF.

This clonotype was recorded many times. The rearrangement uses TRBV12-5 and TRBJ1-5; D is unresolved. V shed 3 bases and J shed 7 bases, with 4 bases lying between them. The CDR3 covers 11 residues. CDR1 and CDR2 (germline): LGHNT, FRNRAP. The CDR3 region has the DNA TGTGCTAGTGGTTTAAACCAGCCCCAGCATTTT. As protein: CASGLNQPQHF.